Included here is one T cell receptor beta chain sequence, with context. Its antigen is as yet unknown. The sample is drawn from a study of neoadjuvant nivolumab and ipilimumab in lung cancer. Study observations and caveats: Resected tumors had greater TCR richness and clonality than uninvolved lung. From pretherapy to surgery, tumor richness and clonality rose with dual therapy.

The CDR3 sequence is 14 residues long. Looked up from germline, CDR1 is GTSNPN and CDR2 is SVGIG (reference sequence). Trimming cost V 2 bases and J 5 bases, with 13 bases left between them. Clones were read by immunoSEQ multiplex PCR, and TCRdb kept only the in-frame ones, dropping some. The sample shows tens of thousands of clones, roughly 84% of them seen only once. V usage is TRBV30 and J usage is TRBJ1-5; no reliable D call. The source is an adult with non-small cell lung cancer. This sample comprised peripheral blood, obtained before neoadjuvant nivolumab, alone or with ipilimumab. Here the CDR3 DNA reads TGTGCCTGGAGTCGGGCAGTCTTCGATCAGCCCCAGCATTTT. Its translation: CAWSRAVFDQPQHF.